This is a list of T cell receptor beta chains from one sample in a study of cytomegalovirus exposure and HLA in healthy donors. Profiled with immunoSEQ multiplex PCR; TCRdb holds only in-frame clones, not every one. The data contain over 200,000 clones, approximately 87% of them seen just once; the ten biggest clones take up 1.3%. Sequencing was carried out using PBMCs. These receptors were obtained from a human donor in good health. Each CDR3 is given with its conserved first and last residue. D genes are given only for firm matches. Clone size is shown for a subset of rows, as once, few, many or a class of expanded clone.

V	J	D	size	DNA	CDR3
TRBV27	TRBJ2-7	TRBD2	-	TGTGCCAGCAGCCCCCGGGAGGGCCTTTACGAGCAGTACTTC	CASSPREGLYEQYF
TRBV28	TRBJ1-5	-	once	TGTGCCAGCACCCCACAGTGGGGGGGTAGCAATCAGCCCCAGCATTTT	CASTPQWGGSNQPQHF
TRBV30	TRBJ1-2	-	-	TGTGCCTGGAGGAACCTGGCTGTTGGCTACACCTTC	CAWRNLAVGYTF
TRBV6-5	TRBJ2-5	-	-	TGTGCCAGCAACCCCCGGGACACCCAAGAGACCCAGTACTTC	CASNPRDTQETQYF
TRBV18	TRBJ2-2	-	-	TGTGCCAGCTCATGGCGTTCGGGCACCGGGGAGCTGTTTTTT	CASSWRSGTGELFF
TRBV7-8	TRBJ1-2	-	-	TGTGCCAGCAGCTTACGGGGGGGGGCAGGCTATGGCTACACCTTC	CASSLRGGAGYGYTF
TRBV5-4	TRBJ2-1	-	-	TGTGCCAGCAGCTTGGGAGGGACTCCGAACAATGAGCAGTTCTTC	CASSLGGTPNNEQFF
TRBV7-3	TRBJ2-2	-	few	TGTGCCAGCAGCTTAGGTCCTAGCCAGGAGCTGTTTTTT	CASSLGPSQELFF
TRBV10-1	TRBJ2-1	TRBD1	-	TGCGCCAGCAGCGATACAGGGGGAGCATCCTACAATGAGCAGTTCTTC	CASSDTGGASYNEQFF
TRBV18	TRBJ2-1	TRBD2	-	TGTGCCAGCTCTCGACTAGCGGTCTCCTACAATGAGCAGTTCTTC	CASSRLAVSYNEQFF
TRBV10-3	TRBJ1-2	TRBD1	-	TGTGCCATCAGTGAGCGGGGACAGGGTAACTATGGCTACACCTTC	CAISERGQGNYGYTF
TRBV6-6	TRBJ2-1	TRBD2	-	TGTGCCAGCAGGCAAGGTACTAGCGGGAGCAATGAGCAGTTCTTC	CASRQGTSGSNEQFF
TRBV29-1	TRBJ1-2	TRBD1	-	TGCAGCGTCGTAGGACAGGCGAACTATGGCTACACCTTC	CSVVGQANYGYTF
TRBV25-1	TRBJ2-7	TRBD2	-	TGTGCCAGCAGTGGGGGACTAGCGACCTACGAGCAGTACTTC	CASSGGLATYEQYF
TRBV30	TRBJ2-7	-	few	TGTGCCTGGAGGCGGGAAGACTCATCCTACGAGCAGTACTTC	CAWRREDSSYEQYF
TRBV19	TRBJ1-2	TRBD1	-	TGTGCCAGTAGTATGGGGACAGGGTTTTCCTATGGCTACACCTTC	CASSMGTGFSYGYTF
TRBV19	TRBJ2-7	TRBD1	-	TGTGCCAGTAGTTCCAGGGGGCGACTCTACGAGCAGTACTTC	CASSSRGRLYEQYF
TRBV5-1	TRBJ1-2	TRBD1	-	TGCGCCAGCAGCTTAGACAGGGGTAACTATGGCTACACCTTC	CASSLDRGNYGYTF
TRBV27	TRBJ2-3	TRBD1	-	TGTGCCAGCAGCATGGACAGGACTCTCTTCGATACGCAGTATTTT	CASSMDRTLFDTQYF
TRBV10-3	TRBJ2-7	-	-	TGTGCCATCAGTGAGTCGTCAGCGTCAGAAGTACCCTACGAGCAGTACTTC	CAISESSASEVPYEQYF
TRBV10-3	TRBJ1-5	-	-	TGTGCCATCAGTGAGCGGGACATTAATAGCAATCAGCCCCAGCATTTT	CAISERDINSNQPQHF
TRBV4-3	TRBJ2-1	-	-	TGCGCCAGCAGCCCCCCGGAGCTAAATGAGCAGTTCTTC	CASSPPELNEQFF
TRBV29-1	TRBJ2-5	-	once	TGCAGCGTTGATAAGGGGCGGGAGACCCAGTACTTC	CSVDKGRETQYF
TRBV2	TRBJ1-2	-	once	TGTGCCAGCAGTGAGCGGGCCCGGGACTATGGCTACACCTTC	CASSERARDYGYTF
TRBV13	TRBJ2-5	TRBD1	-	TGTGCCAGCAGCTGGGGACAGGGAAAAGAGACCCAGTACTTC	CASSWGQGKETQYF
TRBV5-8	TRBJ1-3	TRBD1	-	TGTGCCAGCAGGCGCGGACAGGCAGCTGGAAACACCATATATTTT	CASRRGQAAGNTIYF
TRBV4-1	TRBJ1-2	TRBD1	-	TGCGCCAGCAGCCAAGATCTGACAGGGGTCCGTGGCTACACCTTC	CASSQDLTGVRGYTF
TRBV7-2	TRBJ2-7	TRBD2	-	TGTGCCAGCAGCTTAGAGGGCGGTAGCGGGAGGATCTCCTACGAGCAGTACTTC	CASSLEGGSGRISYEQYF
TRBV29-1	TRBJ1-2	TRBD1	-	TGCAGCGTTGAGACAGGGTCTCACTATGGCTACACCTTC	CSVETGSHYGYTF
TRBV28	TRBJ1-2	TRBD1	-	TGTGCCAGCAGTCGGGCATTGACAGGGTTGGGCTACACCTTC	CASSRALTGLGYTF
TRBV30	TRBJ1-2	-	-	TGTGCCTGGAGCCGAATCCGGCAGGGGCGAAATAGGAGCTACACCTTC	CAWSRIRQGRNRSYTF
TRBV2	TRBJ1-3	-	-	TGTGCCAGCAGCGTGAGTTCCCCCGGAAACACCATATATTTT	CASSVSSPGNTIYF
TRBV18	TRBJ2-1	-	-	TGTGCCAGCTCACCACCGAATCGGGGGATCGCTGAGCAGTTCTTC	CASSPPNRGIAEQFF
TRBV18	TRBJ2-2	TRBD1	-	TGTGCCAGCTCACCGGGACAGGTGCCCCCCGGGGAGCTGTTTTTT	CASSPGQVPPGELFF
TRBV28	TRBJ2-7	-	-	TGTGCCAGCATCCCCGAGGGACTGATCTACGAGCAGTACTTC	CASIPEGLIYEQYF
TRBV4-2	TRBJ2-3	TRBD2	-	TGTGCCAGCAGCCAAGGGACTAGCGGGAGGGCCTTCCCAGATACGCAGTATTTT	CASSQGTSGRAFPDTQYF
TRBV4-1	TRBJ1-4	-	medium-sized	TGCGCCAGCAGCCAAGGGAACAGGGACCTTGAAAAACTGTTTTTT	CASSQGNRDLEKLFF
TRBV19	TRBJ2-2	TRBD2	-	TGTGCCAGTAGGGCAACCGGGACTAGCGGGAGGCGATCGAACACCGGGGAGCTGTTTTTT	CASRATGTSGRRSNTGELFF
TRBV5-4	TRBJ2-2	-	-	TGTGCCAGCAGCCCTTCGAACACCGGGGAGCTGTTTTTT	CASSPSNTGELFF
TRBV9	TRBJ2-5	TRBD2	-	TGTGCCAGCAGCGAGAGGGTAGCGGGAGTGGGAGAGACCCAGTACTTC	CASSERVAGVGETQYF
TRBV11-3	TRBJ2-1	-	-	TGTGCCAGCAGCTCGGACTCCTTAAACTCCTACAATGAGCAGTTCTTC	CASSSDSLNSYNEQFF